This TCR beta chain originates from a study of blood T cell repertoires in COVID-19. As for the study in general: Samples taken during acute and convalescent COVID-19 were collected in the United States, Italy and Spain. T cells, B-cell-depleted T cells, or PBMCs supplied cDNA or gDNA.

In the study's own analysis: Reference gene primer amplification gave estimated nucleated cell counts. Only in-frame clones appear in the TCRdb table, and some are missing; sequencing was by immunoSEQ multiplex PCR. D and trimming were read from the DNA, whereas the V and J calls and clone size are those reported in that table. In the table there are about 200,000 clones, roughly 88% of which are singletons. What was sequenced was peripheral blood. The TCR sequence derives from a man younger than 30 with active or convalescent COVID-19.

CDR3 DNA: TGTGCCAGCAGCAAACTAGCGGGAGGACGTGATGAGCAGTTCTTC. Amino acid sequence: CASSKLAGGRDEQFF. The chain has TRBV9 and TRBJ2-1; TRBD2 matches at 12 bases. The CDR3 loop spans 15 amino acids. Trimming cost V 4 bases and J 8 bases; bases outside gene matches: 7. CDR1 and CDR2 from the germline V gene are SGDLS and YYNGEE.